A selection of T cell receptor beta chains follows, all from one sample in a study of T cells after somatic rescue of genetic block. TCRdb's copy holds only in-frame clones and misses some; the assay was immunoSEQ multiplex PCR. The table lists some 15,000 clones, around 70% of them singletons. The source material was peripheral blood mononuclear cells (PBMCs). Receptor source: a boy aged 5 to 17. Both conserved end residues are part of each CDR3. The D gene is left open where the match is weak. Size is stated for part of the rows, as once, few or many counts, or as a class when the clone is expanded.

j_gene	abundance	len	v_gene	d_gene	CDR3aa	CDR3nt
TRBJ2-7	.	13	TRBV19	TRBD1	CASMRTGGYEQYF	TGTGCCAGTATGAGGACAGGGGGCTACGAGCAGTACTTC
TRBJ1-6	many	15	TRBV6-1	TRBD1	CASSELGQGNSPLHF	TGTGCCAGCAGTGAGCTAGGACAGGGTAATTCACCCCTCCACTTT
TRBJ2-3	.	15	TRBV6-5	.	CASSSRGLLGNTQYF	TGTGCCAGCAGTTCACGAGGCTTGCTCGGGAATACGCAGTATTTT
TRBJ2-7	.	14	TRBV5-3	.	CARMKEGTTYEQYF	TGTGCCAGAATGAAAGAGGGTACCACCTACGAGCAGTACTTC
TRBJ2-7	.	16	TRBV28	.	CASMGRTTSLPYEQYF	TGTGCCAGCATGGGGAGGACTACTAGCCTTCCCTACGAGCAGTACTTC
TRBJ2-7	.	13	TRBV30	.	CAWSVNHPSPQYF	TGTGCCTGGAGTGTAAACCATCCTAGTCCCCAGTACTTC
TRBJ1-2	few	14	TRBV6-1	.	CASSEDSSNYGYTF	TGTGCCAGCAGTGAAGACAGTTCTAACTATGGCTACACCTTC
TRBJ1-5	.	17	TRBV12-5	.	CASGLAKGQKGNQPQHF	TGTGCTAGTGGTTTGGCAAAAGGACAGAAGGGCAATCAGCCCCAGCATTTT
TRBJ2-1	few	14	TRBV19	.	CASSWASALNEQFF	TGTGCCAGTAGTTGGGCGAGCGCCCTCAATGAGCAGTTCTTC
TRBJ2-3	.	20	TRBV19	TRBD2	CASSISPKAGGRPSTDTQYF	TGTGCCAGTAGTATATCCCCTAAAGCGGGGGGGAGGCCTAGCACAGATACGCAGTATTTT
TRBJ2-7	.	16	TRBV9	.	CASSVGLKAGLYEQYF	TGTGCCAGCAGCGTAGGCCTAAAAGCCGGGCTATACGAGCAGTACTTC
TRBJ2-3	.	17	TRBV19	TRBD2	CASSTRLAGGFGDTQYF	TGTGCCAGTAGTACCCGACTAGCGGGAGGTTTCGGCGATACGCAGTATTTT
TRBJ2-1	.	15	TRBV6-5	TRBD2	CASSYDRGVYNEQFF	TGTGCCAGCAGTTACGATCGGGGGGTCTACAATGAGCAGTTCTTC
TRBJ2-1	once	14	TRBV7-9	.	CASSPAGLPNEQFF	TGTGCCAGCAGTCCAGCTGGGCTCCCCAATGAGCAGTTCTTC
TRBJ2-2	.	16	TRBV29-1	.	CSVEDSGPANTGELFF	TGCAGCGTTGAAGATTCGGGGCCTGCGAACACCGGGGAGCTGTTTTTT
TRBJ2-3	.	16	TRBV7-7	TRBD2	CASSLAPAGVADTQYF	TGTGCTAGCAGCTTAGCTCCAGCGGGAGTAGCAGATACGCAGTATTTT
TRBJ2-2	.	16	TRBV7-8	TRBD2	CASSPPLGLAAGELFF	TGTGCCAGCAGCCCCCCCCTGGGACTAGCGGCCGGGGAGCTGTTTTTT
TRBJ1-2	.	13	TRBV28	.	CASSLGRSYGYTF	TGTGCCAGCAGTTTAGGCAGGTCCTATGGCTACACCTTC
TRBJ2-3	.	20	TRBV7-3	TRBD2	CASSLYPDFLLAGAGDTQYF	TGTGCCAGCAGCTTATACCCCGACTTTTTGTTAGCGGGGGCGGGAGATACGCAGTATTTT
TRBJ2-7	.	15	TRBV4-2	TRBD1	CASSQEGTDGFEQYF	TGTGCCAGCAGCCAAGAAGGGACAGATGGGTTCGAGCAGTACTTC
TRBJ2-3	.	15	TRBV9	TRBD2	CASNPSGRDTDTQYF	TGTGCCAGCAACCCTAGCGGGAGGGACACAGATACGCAGTATTTT
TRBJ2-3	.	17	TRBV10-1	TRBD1	CASSPGTGYPSTDTQYF	TGCGCCAGCAGCCCCGGGACAGGCTACCCTAGCACAGATACGCAGTATTTT
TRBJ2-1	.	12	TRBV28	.	CASSWGHIEQFF	TGTGCCAGCAGTTGGGGACACATTGAGCAGTTCTTC
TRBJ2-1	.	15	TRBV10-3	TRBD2	CAISGLAGSDNEQFF	TGTGCCATCAGTGGACTAGCGGGATCGGACAATGAGCAGTTCTTC
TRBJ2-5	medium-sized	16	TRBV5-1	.	CASSLYPGPPQETQYF	TGCGCCAGCAGCTTGTACCCGGGACCGCCGCAAGAGACCCAGTACTTC
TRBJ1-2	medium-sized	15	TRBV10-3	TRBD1	CAISVNGQGGYGYTF	TGTGCCATCAGTGTGAACGGACAGGGCGGCTATGGCTACACCTTC
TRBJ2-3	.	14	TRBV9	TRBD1	CASSAYRGADTQYF	TGTGCCAGCAGCGCCTACAGGGGAGCAGATACGCAGTATTTT
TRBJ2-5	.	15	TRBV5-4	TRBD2	CASSLGGTNQETQYF	TGTGCCAGCAGCTTGGGGGGGACTAACCAAGAGACCCAGTACTTC
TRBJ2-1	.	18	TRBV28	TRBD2	CASSLWPLAGRTYNEQFF	TGTGCCAGCAGTTTATGGCCACTAGCGGGAAGAACCTACAATGAGCAGTTCTTC
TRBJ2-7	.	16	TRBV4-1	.	CASSQEGARGSYEQYF	TGCGCCAGCAGCCAAGAAGGGGCACGGGGCTCCTACGAGCAGTACTTC
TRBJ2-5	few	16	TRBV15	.	CATSGWRQEDQETQYF	TGTGCCACCAGCGGCTGGCGACAGGAGGATCAAGAGACCCAGTACTTC
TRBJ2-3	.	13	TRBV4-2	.	CASSPDTSDTQYF	TGTGCCAGCAGCCCGGACACATCAGATACGCAGTATTTT
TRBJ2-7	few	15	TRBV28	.	CASSLIPGDSYEQYF	TGTGCCAGCAGTTTAATCCCAGGAGACTCCTACGAGCAGTACTTC
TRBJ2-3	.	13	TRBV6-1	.	CASSGDIIYTQYF	TGTGCCAGCAGCGGGGATATAATTTATACGCAGTATTTT
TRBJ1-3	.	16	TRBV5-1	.	CASSPGPEVTGNTIYF	TGCGCCAGCAGCCCTGGACCAGAGGTGACGGGAAACACCATATATTTT
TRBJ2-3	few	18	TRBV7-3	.	CASSDPRDQGRGSDTQYF	TGTGCCAGCAGCGACCCCCGGGACCAAGGAAGGGGGTCAGATACGCAGTATTTT
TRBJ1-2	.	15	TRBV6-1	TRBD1	CATVRRTGEDYGYTF	TGTGCCACCGTACGTCGGACAGGGGAAGACTATGGCTACACCTTC
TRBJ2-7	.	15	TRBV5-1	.	CASSRAGRGSYEQYF	TGCGCCAGCAGCCGGGCAGGGCGTGGGTCCTACGAGCAGTACTTC
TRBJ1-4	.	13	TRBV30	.	CAWSAGSLGKLFF	TGTGCCTGGAGTGCGGGGAGTTTAGGAAAACTGTTTTTT
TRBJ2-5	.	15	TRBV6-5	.	CASSSRYDRQETQYF	TGTGCCAGCAGTTCCCGATACGACAGGCAAGAGACCCAGTACTTC
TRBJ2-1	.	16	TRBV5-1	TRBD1	CASTPKGTASYNEQFF	TGCGCCAGCACCCCTAAGGGGACAGCTTCCTACAATGAGCAGTTCTTC
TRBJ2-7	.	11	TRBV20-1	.	CSAWTSYEQYF	TGCAGTGCTTGGACATCTTACGAGCAGTACTTC
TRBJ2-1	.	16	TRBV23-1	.	CASTPLQGESYNEQFF	TGCGCCAGCACTCCACTACAGGGCGAATCCTACAATGAGCAGTTCTTC
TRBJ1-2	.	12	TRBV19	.	CASKSDNYGYTF	TGTGCCAGTAAGAGCGATAACTATGGCTACACCTTC
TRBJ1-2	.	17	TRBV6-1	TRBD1	CASSEDPGTGLPYGYTF	TGTGCCAGCAGTGAAGACCCTGGGACAGGGCTTCCCTATGGCTACACCTTC
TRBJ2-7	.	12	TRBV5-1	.	CASSPPGDEQYF	TGCGCCAGCAGCCCCCCGGGGGACGAGCAGTACTTC
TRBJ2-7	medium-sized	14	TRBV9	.	CASSAGLIPSEQYF	TGTGCCAGCAGCGCCGGACTCATTCCTTCCGAGCAGTACTTC
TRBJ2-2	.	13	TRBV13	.	CASSFQDTGELFF	TGTGCCAGCAGTTTCCAGGACACCGGGGAGCTGTTTTTT
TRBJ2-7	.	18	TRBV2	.	CASSLHLPGQGMPKVQYF	TGTGCCAGCAGTCTTCACCTGCCGGGGCAGGGGATGCCAAAGGTGCAGTACTTC
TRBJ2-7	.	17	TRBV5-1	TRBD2	CASSLAATGGITYEQYF	TGCGCCAGCAGCTTGGCAGCGACGGGAGGTATAACCTACGAGCAGTACTTC
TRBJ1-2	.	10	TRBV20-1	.	CSVQAAAGTF	TGCAGTGTTCAAGCTGCGGCTGGCACCTTC
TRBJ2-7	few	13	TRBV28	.	CASSLYAPHEQYF	TGTGCCAGCAGCCTTTATGCCCCTCACGAGCAGTACTTC
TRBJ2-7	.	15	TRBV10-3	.	CAISDWGGISYEQYF	TGTGCCATCAGTGACTGGGGCGGGATTTCCTACGAGCAGTACTTC
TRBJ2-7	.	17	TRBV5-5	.	CASSFGVGLSSSYEQYF	TGTGCCAGCAGCTTCGGTGTCGGCCTTAGTAGCTCCTACGAGCAGTACTTC
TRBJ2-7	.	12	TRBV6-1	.	CASSEGAYEQYF	TGTGCCAGCAGTGAAGGGGCATACGAGCAGTACTTC
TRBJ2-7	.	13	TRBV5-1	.	CASSSGSPYEQYF	TGCGCCAGCAGCTCAGGCAGCCCCTACGAGCAGTACTTC
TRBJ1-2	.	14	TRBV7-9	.	CASSFTLLKGGYTF	TGTGCCAGCAGCTTTACTCTACTAAAGGGGGGCTACACCTTC
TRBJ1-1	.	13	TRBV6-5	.	CASSSLRNTEAFF	TGTGCCAGCAGTTCTTTGCGGAACACTGAAGCTTTCTTT
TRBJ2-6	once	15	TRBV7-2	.	CASSLGGAGANVLTF	TGTGCCAGCAGCTTAGGGGGGGCTGGGGCCAACGTCCTGACTTTC
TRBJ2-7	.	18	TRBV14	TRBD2	CASSQQRRTSGDRYEQYF	TGTGCCAGCAGCCAACAACGGAGGACTAGCGGGGACCGCTACGAGCAGTACTTC